These 2 T cell receptor beta chains came from one sample sequenced in a study of Ad26.COV2.S vaccination and SARS-CoV-2 variants. Treatment denoted: approximately 18 received Ad26.COV2.S at low or high dose, single or two shots; 5 received placebo; per-sample allocation not given. Repertoires come from day 63 after the first vaccine or placebo injection. The method was immunoSEQ multiplex PCR; TCRdb's version includes in-frame clones alone and lacks a portion of them. Of 300,000 to 450,000 clones listed, about 85% are singletons. The input for sequencing was peripheral blood, taken in a trial of Ad26.COV2.S vaccine versus placebo. Receptor source: a person between 18 and 65 years old who received the Ad26.COV2.S COVID-19 vaccine or a placebo.

V usage is TRBV5-4 and J usage is TRBJ1-4, with 7 positions matching TRBD1. V lost 2 bases and J lost 5; bases outside the gene matches: 6. From germline, CDR1 is SGHNT and CDR2 YYREEE (reference sequence). There are 15 residues in the CDR3. The CDR3 DNA is TGTGCCAGCAGCTTTCGGACAGGACAGAATGAAAAACTGTTTTTT. It is translated as CASSFRTGQNEKLFF. The full variable domain, its missing parts supplied by reference TRBV5-4 and TRBJ1-4, is ETGVTQSPTHLIKTRGQQVTLRCSSQSGHNTVSWYQQALGQGPQFIFQYYREEENGRGNFPPRFSGLQFPNYSSELNVNALELDDSALYLCASSFRTGQNEKLFFGSGTQLSVL.

At least ten counts were recorded for this clone. This chain links TRBV5-1 with TRBJ2-7; TRBD2 is a possible D gene (7 bases). CDR3 length: 16 amino acids. Germline-derived CDR1 and CDR2 are SGHRS and YFSETQ. V was clipped by 0 bases and J by 7 bases, with 20 bases between them. CDR3 nucleotide sequence: TGCGCCAGCAGCTTGGCCCCGACTAGCCCTAGGGGGGAGCAGTACTTC. Protein: CASSLAPTSPRGEQYF.